Listed here are 29 T cell receptor beta chains from one sample, sequenced in a study of OX40 agonist ivuxolimab in advanced cancers. Clones were read by immunoSEQ multiplex PCR, and TCRdb kept only the in-frame ones, dropping some. The table lists tens of thousands of clones, just under 85% of them singletons. The sequencing here drew on CD4+ or CD8+ T cells sorted from blood, taken in a trial of the OX40 agonist ivuxolimab. The receptors were sampled from an adult with an advanced solid tumor such as melanoma, head and neck, liver or kidney cancer.

The sample holds one count of this clone. This chain uses TRBV14 with TRBJ2-1; D is possibly TRBD2 (6 bases). There are 13 residues in the CDR3. Per germline, CDR1 SGHDN and CDR2 FVKESK. The V and J ends lost 1 base and 11 bases respectively, with 12 bases between them. CDR3 sequence reads: CASSQVSSDQQFF. The CDR3 bases are TGTGCCAGCAGCCAAGTGTCTAGCGATCAGCAGTTCTTC.

The chain uses TRBV5-1 and TRBJ1-1, with 8 bases identical to TRBD1. Germline V gene lookup returns CDR1 SGHRS and CDR2 YFSETQ. The CDR3 has 15 residues. V lost 0 bases, J lost 1 base, and 2 bases stayed unmatched. This CDR3 reads CASSLVGTGNTEAFF. DNA for the CDR3: TGCGCCAGCAGCTTGGTTGGGACAGGGAACACTGAAGCTTTCTTT.

This clone was counted only a few times. V is TRBV5-4 and J is TRBJ1-1, with 9 bases that match TRBD1. Trimming at V came to 2 bases and at J to 2 bases, leaving 4 bases not matched to a gene. The CDR3 length is 15 residues. The germline V gene has CDR1 SGHNT and CDR2 YYREEE (reference sequence). This CDR3 reads CASSLRQGGNTEAFF. For the CDR3, the DNA is TGTGCCAGCAGCTTACGACAGGGGGGTAACACTGAAGCTTTCTTT. Drawing the rest from reference TRBV5-4 and TRBJ1-1, the complete variable domain is ETGVTQSPTHLIKTRGQQVTLRCSSQSGHNTVSWYQQALGQGPQFIFQYYREEENGRGNFPPRFSGLQFPNYSSELNVNALELDDSALYLCASSLRQGGNTEAFFGQGTRLTVV.

This clone was detected only a few times. V usage is TRBV9 and J usage is TRBJ2-3; D call uncertain. CDR1 and CDR2 (germline): SGDLS, YYNGEE. V lost 0 bases to trimming and J lost 5 bases, with 1 base between them. CDR3 size: 11 residues. In DNA form, the CDR3 reads TGTGCCAGCAGCGTAGGAGATACGCAGTATTTT. This sequence encodes CASSVGDTQYF.

J is TRBJ1-1 and V is TRBV7-9, with TRBD1 matching 9 bases. Germline V gene data show CDR1 as SEHNR and CDR2 as FQNEAQ (reference sequence). After removal of 1 base from V and 3 bases from J, the junction contained 3 bases not matched to a gene. This CDR3 comprises 15 residues. The CDR3 sequence is CASSLGDREDTEAFF. For the CDR3, the DNA is TGTGCCAGCAGCTTAGGGGACAGGGAGGACACTGAAGCTTTCTTT.

The chain carries TRBV5-6 and TRBJ2-7, with D possibly matching TRBD1 (5 bases). The CDR3 is 14 residues long. Germline assignment: CDR1 SGHDT and CDR2 YYEEEE. The V end lost 5 bases, the J end lost 6 bases, and 18 bases lay between the germline ends. The CDR3 protein is CASRFGARSSEQYF. Here the CDR3 DNA reads TGTGCCAGCAGATTTGGGGCAAGGTCGTCCGAGCAGTACTTC.

This clone was seen a single time. This rearrangement joins TRBV5-1 to TRBJ2-2, with D unclear. The CDR3 contains 16 residues. Germline V gene data show CDR1 as SGHRS and CDR2 as YFSETQ. V was clipped by 3 bases and J by 6 bases, with 18 bases between them. The CDR3 reads CASSSTSPPWAGELFF. CDR3 nucleotide sequence: TGCGCCAGCAGCTCCACCTCCCCTCCCTGGGCCGGGGAGCTGTTTTTT.

The J gene is TRBJ1-5, the V gene TRBV28, with D possibly being TRBD1 (6 bases). CDR3 length: 16 amino acids. V was pared by 6 bases and J by 0 bases, with 15 bases between. From germline, CDR1 is MDHEN and CDR2 SYDVKM. The CDR3 is CASSNRQANSNQPQHF. In DNA form, the CDR3 reads TGTGCCAGCAGCAATAGACAGGCTAATAGCAATCAGCCCCAGCATTTT.

The J gene is TRBJ2-7, the V gene TRBV7-2; 7 positions match TRBD1. V lost 4 bases to trimming and J lost 2 bases; unmatched junction nucleotides: 8. Germline lookup yields CDR1 SGHTA and CDR2 FQGNSA. This CDR3 region has 15 residues. The CDR3 region is CASSYSGTEAYEQYF. In nucleotides, the CDR3 is TGTGCCAGCAGCTATTCCGGGACAGAGGCCTACGAGCAGTACTTC. The full variable domain, in which reference TRBV7-2 and TRBJ2-7 provide the parts outside the CDR3, is GAGVSQSPSNKVTEKGKDVELRCDPISGHTALYWYRQSLGQGLEFLIYFQGNSAPDKSGLPSDRFSAERTGGSVSTLTIQRTQQEDSAVYLCASSYSGTEAYEQYFGPGTRLTVT.

This clone was observed a single time. This chain joins TRBV29-1 and TRBJ2-7, with 9 positions matching TRBD1. J lost 1 base, V lost 4 bases, and 8 bases had no gene match. The germline V gene has CDR1 SQVTM and CDR2 ANQGSEA. The CDR3 is made up of 15 amino acids. In DNA, the CDR3 is TGCAGCGTTGCGGGCTCCGGGACAGGGTCCTACGAGCAGTACTTC. The encoded protein is CSVAGSGTGSYEQYF.

The V call is TRBV6-5, the J call TRBJ1-1; no clear D gene. The germline V and J ends were trimmed by 6 bases and 2 bases, with 16 bases remaining between them. The CDR3 consists of 15 residues. CDR1 is MNHEY, CDR2 SVGAGI, per germline. CDR3 nucleotides: TGTGCCAGCAGAGATCCTGCCCAGCTTAACACTGAAGCTTTCTTT. Its translation: CASRDPAQLNTEAFF.

This chain connects TRBV20-1 to TRBJ1-2; D gene ambiguous. Germline CDR1 reads DFQATT; CDR2 reads SNEGSKA (reference sequence). The CDR3 spans 10 residues. The CDR3 DNA is TGCAAGCAGGAAAGTTATGGCTACACCTTC. Translation gives CKQESYGYTF.

The chain's CDR3 is CAISEQNTEQYV. DNA of the CDR3: TGTGCCATCAGTGAGCAGAACACCGAGCAGTACGTC. The gene calls are TRBV10-3 and TRBJ2-7; D not certain. This CDR3 has 12 residues. V shed 2 bases and J shed 6 bases, with 8 bases lying between them. In germline, CDR1 is ENHRY, CDR2 SYGVKD.

This chain connects TRBV15 to TRBJ2-7, with 12 bases lining up with TRBD2. This CDR3 has 16 amino acids. Germline V lookup: CDR1 LNHNV, CDR2 YYDKDF (reference sequence). V gave up 5 bases and J gave up 4 bases; unmatched junction bases: 9. The CDR3 protein is CATSPPKLAGGYEQYF. The CDR3 DNA reads TGTGCCACCAGCCCGCCGAAACTAGCGGGAGGATACGAGCAGTACTTC.

Of note for this clone: The sample holds other DNA sequences that translate to the same CDR3. This chain joins TRBV5-1 and TRBJ2-2; D tentatively reads TRBD1 or TRBD2 (5 bases each). Germline V lookup: CDR1 SGHRS, CDR2 YFSETQ. V lost 4 bases to trimming and J lost 1 base, with 11 bases between them. This CDR3 has 15 residues. CDR3 sequence: CASSPGTENTGELFF. The CDR3 nucleotides are TGCGCCAGCAGCCCTGGGACGGAGAACACCGGGGAGCTGTTTTTT.

This chain joins TRBV7-3 and TRBJ2-2; a possible D gene is TRBD1 (6 bases). This CDR3 spans 14 amino acids. Germline V lookup: CDR1 SGHTA, CDR2 FQGTGA. The V gene lost 3 bases and the J gene lost 7 bases, with 12 bases spanning the gap. The CDR3 region is CASSFQGWGGELFF. CDR3 nucleotides: TGTGCCAGCAGCTTCCAGGGGTGGGGCGGGGAGCTGTTTTTT.

This sequence joins TRBV10-3 and TRBJ2-2; 7 bases line up with TRBD1. The CDR3 has 14 residues. The junction had 9 bases not matched to a gene; V was cut back by 11 bases and J by 3 bases. CDR1 is ENHRY, CDR2 SYGVKD, per germline. CDR3: CAVTGEIDTGELFF. The CDR3 DNA reads TGTGCCGTCACAGGGGAGATAGACACCGGGGAGCTGTTTTTT.

The J gene is TRBJ1-5, the V gene TRBV28; 8 positions match TRBD1. Germline values: CDR1 MDHEN, CDR2 SYDVKM. The ends lost 6 bases at V and 7 bases at J; junction bases unmatched: 2. The CDR3 is made up of 12 amino acids. The CDR3 sequence is CASRSGGQPQHF. The CDR3 region has the DNA TGTGCCAGCAGATCAGGGGGCCAGCCCCAGCATTTT.

The chain is built from TRBV7-2 and TRBJ2-3; a possible D gene is TRBD2 (6 bases). V was trimmed by 2 bases and J by 4 bases, leaving 10 bases between them. The length of the CDR3 is 14 residues. Germline V gene data show CDR1 as SGHTA and CDR2 as FQGNSA. This chain's CDR3 is CASSLLGGADTQYF. The CDR3 DNA sequence: TGTGCCAGCAGCTTATTAGGAGGGGCAGATACGCAGTATTTT.

The table lists this clone with a count of one. This sequence joins TRBV28 and TRBJ2-1; 12 bases match TRBD2. Trimming removed 3 bases from V and 5 bases from J; junction bases left unmatched: 8. CDR1 and CDR2 (germline): MDHEN, SYDVKM. CDR3 size: 17 residues. CDR3: CASSFPSSGGADNEQFF. For the CDR3, the DNA is TGTGCCAGCAGTTTTCCCTCTAGCGGGGGGGCCGACAATGAGCAGTTCTTC.

This clone has only one observation. The chain couples TRBV7-2 to TRBJ1-5; D remains ambiguous. CDR3 size: 13 residues. V was pared by 7 bases and J by 5 bases, with 12 bases between. The germline V gene encodes CDR1 SGHTA and CDR2 FQGNSA. The CDR3: CASTQTYDQPQHF. For the CDR3, the DNA is TGTGCCAGCACCCAGACTTATGATCAGCCCCAGCATTTT.

This clone was seen a handful of times. The V and J genes are TRBV27 and TRBJ2-7, with D perhaps TRBD1 or TRBD2 (5 bases each). V lost 6 bases, J lost 12 bases, and 18 bases lay in between. Germline V lookup: CDR1 MNHEY, CDR2 SMNVEV (reference sequence). The CDR3 contains 12 residues. The CDR3 DNA is TGTGCCAGCAGGGGACCGACAGCCAATATGTACGTC. Translating gives CASRGPTANMYV.

The chain joins TRBV18 to TRBJ2-7; D gene uncertain. This CDR3 has 11 amino acids. CDR1 KGHSH and CDR2 LQKENI come from the germline V gene. V was clipped by 5 bases and J by 2 bases, with 4 bases between them. For the CDR3, the DNA is TGTGCCAGCTCAGGGACCTACGAGCAGTACGTC. Protein: CASSGTYEQYV.

The chain links TRBV7-9 to TRBJ2-4; 9 nucleotides agree with TRBD1. After removal of 5 bases from V and 0 bases from J, the junction contained 14 bases not matched to a gene. This CDR3 region has 19 residues. Germline values: CDR1 SEHNR, CDR2 FQNEAQ (reference sequence). The CDR3 region is CASSHSGTGTTLAKNIQYF. CDR3 nucleotides: TGTGCCAGCAGCCATTCCGGGACAGGGACGACCTTAGCCAAAAACATTCAGTACTTC.

The V gene is TRBV7-9, the J gene TRBJ2-5; TRBD2 is a possible D gene (6 bases). Germline lookup yields CDR1 SEHNR and CDR2 FQNEAQ (reference sequence). The CDR3 is 11 amino acids. Trimming stripped 6 bases from V and 4 bases from J, with 6 bases between. The CDR3 loop is CASRGGETQYF. In nucleotides, the CDR3 is TGTGCCAGCAGGGGGGGAGAGACCCAGTACTTC.

J is TRBJ2-2 and V is TRBV25-1, with D perhaps TRBD2 (6 bases). CDR1 is MGHDK and CDR2 is SYGVNS in the germline V gene. The CDR3 loop spans 15 amino acids. Between the trimmed V and J ends, which lost 3 bases and 3 bases, there was a span of 11 bases. CDR3: CASSEGERDTGELFF. In DNA, the CDR3 is TGTGCCAGCAGTGAGGGGGAGCGGGACACCGGGGAGCTGTTTTTT.

The V call is TRBV19, the J call TRBJ1-2; 8 nucleotides line up with TRBD1. The CDR3 loop spans 15 amino acids. Germline V lookup: CDR1 LNHDA, CDR2 SQIVND (reference sequence). Trimming took 3 bases from V and 2 from J; bases not matched to a gene: 5. The CDR3 protein is CASSISTGGNYGYTF. CDR3 DNA: TGTGCCAGTAGTATTTCCACAGGGGGAAACTATGGCTACACCTTC.

The V gene is TRBV15, the J gene TRBJ2-5, with 7 bases identical to TRBD1. V was clipped by 3 bases and J by 5 bases; unmatched bases: 6. Germline assignment: CDR1 LNHNV and CDR2 YYDKDF (reference sequence). The CDR3 is 14 amino acids. The CDR3 here is CATSSWDRSETQYF. Written as DNA, the CDR3 is TGTGCCACCAGCAGTTGGGACAGATCCGAGACCCAGTACTTC.

This chain connects TRBV19 to TRBJ1-5; no firm D call. The germline gives CDR1 LNHDA, CDR2 SQIVND (reference sequence). The V end was cut by 3 bases, the J end by 7 bases, with 13 bases between. This CDR3 has 14 amino acids. This CDR3 reads CASSMISSRQPQHF. CDR3 nucleotide sequence: TGTGCCAGTAGTATGATCTCTTCACGCCAGCCCCAGCATTTT. Full variable domain (outside the CDR3, taken from reference TRBV19 and TRBJ1-5): DGGITQSPKYLFRKEGQNVTLSCEQNLNHDAMYWYRQDPGQGLRLIYYSQIVNDFQKGDIAEGYSVSREKKESFPLTVTSAQKNPTAFYLCASSMISSRQPQHFGDGTRLSIL.